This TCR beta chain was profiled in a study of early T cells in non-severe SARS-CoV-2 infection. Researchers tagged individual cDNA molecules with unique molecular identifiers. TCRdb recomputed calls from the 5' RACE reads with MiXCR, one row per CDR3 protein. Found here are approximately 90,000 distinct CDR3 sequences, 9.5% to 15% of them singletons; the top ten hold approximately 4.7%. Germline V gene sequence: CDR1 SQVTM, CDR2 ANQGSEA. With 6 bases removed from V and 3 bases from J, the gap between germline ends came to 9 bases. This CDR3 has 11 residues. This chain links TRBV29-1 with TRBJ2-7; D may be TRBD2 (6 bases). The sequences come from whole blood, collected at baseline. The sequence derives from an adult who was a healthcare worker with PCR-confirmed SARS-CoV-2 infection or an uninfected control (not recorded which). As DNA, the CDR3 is TGCAGCGTCCGGGACTTCTACGAGCAGTACTTC. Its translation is CSVRDFYEQYF.